This is a list of T cell receptor beta chains from one sample in a study of blood T cell repertoires in COVID-19. Here immunoSEQ multiplex PCR was the method, and the copy in TCRdb shows in-frame clones only, minus some. The data contain around 150,000 clones, approximately 80% of them singletons. What was sequenced was peripheral blood. Receptors were obtained from a man aged 55 to 70 with acute or convalescent COVID-19. The conserved cysteine and the conserved F or W are not part of the CDR3 here. Each record gives: J gene, V gene, CDR3 protein.

TRBJ2-7,TRBV5-5,ASSLGGGSIYEQY
TRBJ2-1,TRBV7-6,ASSSRAGSGNNEQF
TRBJ1-2,TRBV30,AWSVTGVYGYT
TRBJ1-2,TRBV3-1/TRBV3-2,ASSPLGGVVSDHGYT
TRBJ2-1,TRBV19,ASGGLASYNEQF
TRBJ1-1,TRBV5-8,ASSSWTGRTEAF
TRBJ1-1,TRBV6-5,ASSYRGRGTEAF
TRBJ1-2,TRBV10-3,AISSGTGSYGYT
TRBJ1-1,TRBV7-9,ASSLTTLNTEAF
TRBJ1-2,TRBV18,ASSPSTGGNFGYT
TRBJ1-6,TRBV27,ASSSTNSPLH
TRBJ2-2,TRBV7-2,ASSKYAGGNVGELF
TRBJ2-7,TRBV19,ASSKSTGIESYEQY
TRBJ2-7,TRBV6-1,ASSEAGTGGWEQY
TRBJ1-2,TRBV7-9,ASSSAYRDRSNYGYT
TRBJ2-7,TRBV7-6,ASSPDQGIAYEQY
TRBJ1-6,TRBV6-5,ASSYARGHSNSPLH
TRBJ2-7,TRBV19,ATQGPYEQY
TRBJ2-7,TRBV2,ASTPGQGVHKQY
TRBJ2-1,TRBV7-3,ASSLTASGGFREQF
TRBJ2-2,TRBV24-1,ATRGQGENTGELF
TRBJ1-4,TRBV9,ASSVTGNEKLF